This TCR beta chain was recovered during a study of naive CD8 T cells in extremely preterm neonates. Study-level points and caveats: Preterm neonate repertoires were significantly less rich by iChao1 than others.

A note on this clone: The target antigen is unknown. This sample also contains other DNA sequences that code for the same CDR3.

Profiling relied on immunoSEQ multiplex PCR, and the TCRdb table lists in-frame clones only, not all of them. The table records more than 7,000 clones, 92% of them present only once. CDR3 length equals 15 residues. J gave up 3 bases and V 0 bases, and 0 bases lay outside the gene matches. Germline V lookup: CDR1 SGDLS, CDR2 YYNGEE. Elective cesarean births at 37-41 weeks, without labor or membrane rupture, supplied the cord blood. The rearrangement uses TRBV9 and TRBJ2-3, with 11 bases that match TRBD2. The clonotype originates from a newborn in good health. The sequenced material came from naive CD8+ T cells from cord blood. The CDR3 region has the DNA TGTGCCAGCAGCGTAGGGACTAGCGGGACAGATACGCAGTATTTT. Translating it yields CASSVGTSGTDTQYF.